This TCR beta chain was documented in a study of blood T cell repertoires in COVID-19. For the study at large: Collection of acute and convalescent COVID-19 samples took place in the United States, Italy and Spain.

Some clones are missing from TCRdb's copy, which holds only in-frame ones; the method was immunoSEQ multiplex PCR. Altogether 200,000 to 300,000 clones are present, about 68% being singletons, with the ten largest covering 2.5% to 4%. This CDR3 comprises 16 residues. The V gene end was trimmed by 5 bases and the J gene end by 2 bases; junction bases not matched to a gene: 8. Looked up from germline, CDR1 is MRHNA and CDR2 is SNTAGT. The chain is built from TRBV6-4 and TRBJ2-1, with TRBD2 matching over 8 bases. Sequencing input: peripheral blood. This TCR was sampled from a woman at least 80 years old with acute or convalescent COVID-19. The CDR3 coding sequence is TGTGCCAGCAGTCGTTATAATAGCGGGACCTACAATGAGCAGTTCTTC. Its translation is CASSRYNSGTYNEQFF.